These T cell receptor beta chains were read from a single sample in a study of cytomegalovirus exposure and HLA in healthy donors. Repertoires were generated with immunoSEQ multiplex PCR, while TCRdb's copy carries only in-frame clones and drops some. Among 110,000 or so clones listed, roughly 80% were seen once. The sample comprised PBMCs. Receptors were obtained from a middle-aged man in good health and CMV-seropositive. Each CDR3 is given with its conserved first and last residue. Fields, in order: D gene, J gene, clone size, V gene, CDR3 protein, CDR3 DNA. A D gene is named only where the DNA matches it firmly. A clone size is listed for some rows: how often the clone was seen (once, few, many), or a class if it is expanded.

D gene: TRBD2; J gene: TRBJ2-3; clone size: -; V gene: TRBV2; CDR3 protein: CASDLSGRHDTQYF; CDR3 DNA: TGTGCCAGCGATCTTAGCGGGCGTCACGATACGCAGTATTTT
D gene: -; J gene: TRBJ2-7; clone size: once; V gene: TRBV6-6; CDR3 protein: CASSRETYEQYF; CDR3 DNA: TGTGCCAGCAGTCGGGAGACCTACGAGCAGTACTTC
D gene: -; J gene: TRBJ2-7; clone size: -; V gene: TRBV12-5; CDR3 protein: CASGLTYEQYF; CDR3 DNA: TGTGCTAGTGGTTTGACATACGAGCAGTACTTC
D gene: TRBD1; J gene: TRBJ1-1; clone size: -; V gene: TRBV10-3; CDR3 protein: CATTGGRWNTEAFF; CDR3 DNA: TGTGCCACGACAGGGGGACGATGGAACACTGAAGCTTTCTTT
D gene: TRBD1; J gene: TRBJ1-2; clone size: -; V gene: TRBV6-5; CDR3 protein: CASSYFRGAVNYGYTF; CDR3 DNA: TGTGCCAGCAGTTACTTCAGGGGGGCAGTTAACTATGGCTACACCTTC
D gene: -; J gene: TRBJ1-2; clone size: -; V gene: TRBV19; CDR3 protein: CASSWVTGNYGYTF; CDR3 DNA: TGTGCCAGTAGTTGGGTTACAGGGAACTATGGCTACACCTTC
D gene: -; J gene: TRBJ1-1; clone size: -; V gene: TRBV15; CDR3 protein: CATSRGTGLGTEAFF; CDR3 DNA: TGTGCCACCAGCAGAGGAACAGGGTTGGGCACTGAAGCTTTCTTT
D gene: -; J gene: TRBJ2-1; clone size: -; V gene: TRBV2; CDR3 protein: CATGTGFGEQFF; CDR3 DNA: TGTGCCACCGGTACAGGGTTTGGGGAGCAGTTCTTC
D gene: TRBD1; J gene: TRBJ1-3; clone size: -; V gene: TRBV30; CDR3 protein: CAWSLRDRGYGNTIYF; CDR3 DNA: TGTGCCTGGAGTCTCAGGGACAGGGGGTACGGAAACACCATATATTTT
D gene: -; J gene: TRBJ1-2; clone size: -; V gene: TRBV19; CDR3 protein: CASSIERPGSYGYTF; CDR3 DNA: TGTGCCAGTAGTATAGAACGGCCGGGAAGTTATGGCTACACCTTC
D gene: TRBD1; J gene: TRBJ1-2; clone size: few; V gene: TRBV6-4; CDR3 protein: CASSDSISQGAGYGYTF; CDR3 DNA: TGTGCCAGCAGTGACTCGATAAGTCAGGGGGCCGGCTATGGCTACACCTTC
D gene: -; J gene: TRBJ1-2; clone size: -; V gene: TRBV5-1; CDR3 protein: CASSLATDTVYGYTF; CDR3 DNA: TGCGCCAGCAGCTTGGCCACGGACACCGTCTATGGCTACACCTTC
D gene: -; J gene: TRBJ1-2; clone size: -; V gene: TRBV7-8; CDR3 protein: CASSLNRDLGYTF; CDR3 DNA: TGTGCCAGCAGCTTAAACAGGGATCTAGGCTACACCTTC
D gene: -; J gene: TRBJ1-2; clone size: -; V gene: TRBV28; CDR3 protein: CASSLDSFEDYIGYTF; CDR3 DNA: TGTGCCAGCAGTTTAGACAGTTTCGAGGACTATATTGGCTACACCTTC
D gene: -; J gene: TRBJ2-5; clone size: few; V gene: TRBV4-1; CDR3 protein: CASSQALAGGSETQYF; CDR3 DNA: TGCGCCAGCAGCCAAGCGCTGGCCGGGGGATCAGAGACCCAGTACTTC
D gene: -; J gene: TRBJ1-5; clone size: -; V gene: TRBV15; CDR3 protein: CATSRESFRSNQPQHF; CDR3 DNA: TGTGCCACCAGCAGAGAAAGTTTTCGGAGCAATCAGCCCCAGCATTTT
D gene: TRBD2; J gene: TRBJ2-1; clone size: -; V gene: TRBV9; CDR3 protein: CASSVGSGGYNEQFF; CDR3 DNA: TGTGCCAGCAGCGTAGGTAGCGGGGGCTACAATGAGCAGTTCTTC
D gene: TRBD1; J gene: TRBJ1-5; clone size: -; V gene: TRBV15; CDR3 protein: CATSRLQGQADNQPQHF; CDR3 DNA: TGTGCCACCAGCAGACTACAGGGACAGGCCGACAATCAGCCCCAGCATTTT
D gene: -; J gene: TRBJ1-1; clone size: -; V gene: TRBV7-8; CDR3 protein: CASSFWAGNTEAFF; CDR3 DNA: TGTGCCAGCAGCTTTTGGGCAGGGAACACTGAAGCTTTCTTT
D gene: TRBD1; J gene: TRBJ1-6; clone size: -; V gene: TRBV19; CDR3 protein: CASSIRTGGSPLHF; CDR3 DNA: TGTGCCAGTAGTATCCGGACAGGGGGCTCACCCCTCCACTTT
D gene: -; J gene: TRBJ2-7; clone size: -; V gene: TRBV29-1; CDR3 protein: CSVATGTLYEQYF; CDR3 DNA: TGCAGCGTCGCCACCGGGACACTCTACGAGCAGTACTTC
D gene: TRBD1; J gene: TRBJ2-3; clone size: -; V gene: TRBV19; CDR3 protein: CASSMRTGGKDTQYF; CDR3 DNA: TGTGCCAGTAGTATGAGGACAGGGGGAAAAGATACGCAGTATTTT
D gene: TRBD1; J gene: TRBJ1-2; clone size: -; V gene: TRBV5-6; CDR3 protein: CASSLGGTGSYGYTF; CDR3 DNA: TGTGCCAGCAGCTTGGGTGGGACAGGGTCCTATGGCTACACCTTC
D gene: -; J gene: TRBJ2-7; clone size: -; V gene: TRBV5-1; CDR3 protein: CASSSTAFYEQYF; CDR3 DNA: TGCGCCAGCAGTTCGACTGCGTTCTACGAGCAGTACTTC
D gene: TRBD1; J gene: TRBJ2-5; clone size: -; V gene: TRBV5-1; CDR3 protein: CASSFSGGETQYF; CDR3 DNA: TGCGCCAGCAGCTTTTCAGGGGGAGAGACCCAGTACTTC
D gene: TRBD1; J gene: TRBJ1-2; clone size: -; V gene: TRBV19; CDR3 protein: CASGQGANGYTF; CDR3 DNA: TGTGCCAGTGGACAGGGGGCCAATGGCTACACCTTC
D gene: TRBD1; J gene: TRBJ2-3; clone size: few; V gene: TRBV9; CDR3 protein: CASSEGQPSTDTQYF; CDR3 DNA: TGTGCCAGCAGCGAGGGACAGCCTAGCACAGATACGCAGTATTTT
D gene: TRBD1; J gene: TRBJ1-6; clone size: -; V gene: TRBV7-9; CDR3 protein: CASSLEGQGSSPLHF; CDR3 DNA: TGTGCCAGCAGCTTAGAGGGACAGGGTAGTTCACCCCTCCACTTT
D gene: -; J gene: TRBJ1-6; clone size: few; V gene: TRBV28; CDR3 protein: CASSSTDSPLHF; CDR3 DNA: TGTGCCAGCAGCTCCACGGATTCACCCCTCCACTTT
D gene: TRBD1; J gene: TRBJ1-1; clone size: -; V gene: TRBV5-1; CDR3 protein: CASSETGGEAFF; CDR3 DNA: TGCGCCAGCAGCGAAACAGGGGGTGAAGCTTTCTTT
D gene: TRBD1; J gene: TRBJ2-7; clone size: -; V gene: TRBV27; CDR3 protein: CASRGSGTDSYEQYF; CDR3 DNA: TGTGCCAGCAGGGGTTCGGGGACAGACTCCTACGAGCAGTACTTC
D gene: TRBD2; J gene: TRBJ2-5; clone size: once; V gene: TRBV5-1; CDR3 protein: CASSLSGGETQYF; CDR3 DNA: TGCGCCAGCAGCTTAAGCGGGGGAGAGACCCAGTACTTC
D gene: TRBD2; J gene: TRBJ2-5; clone size: -; V gene: TRBV2; CDR3 protein: CASRGLAGEATQYF; CDR3 DNA: TGTGCCAGCAGAGGACTAGCGGGAGAAGCGACCCAGTACTTC
D gene: -; J gene: TRBJ1-1; clone size: -; V gene: TRBV11-3; CDR3 protein: CASSLDSARNTEAFF; CDR3 DNA: TGTGCCAGCAGCTTAGATAGCGCCCGGAACACTGAAGCTTTCTTT
D gene: TRBD2; J gene: TRBJ2-1; clone size: -; V gene: TRBV6-6; CDR3 protein: CASTLYSGGNNEQFF; CDR3 DNA: TGTGCCAGCACCCTATACAGCGGGGGTAACAATGAGCAGTTCTTC
D gene: -; J gene: TRBJ1-4; clone size: -; V gene: TRBV4-1; CDR3 protein: CASSHQRAEDEKLFF; CDR3 DNA: TGCGCCAGCAGCCACCAGAGGGCGGAGGATGAAAAACTGTTTTTT
D gene: TRBD1; J gene: TRBJ2-7; clone size: -; V gene: TRBV2; CDR3 protein: CASSIDRGLGYEQYF; CDR3 DNA: TGTGCCAGCAGTATCGACAGGGGGCTAGGCTACGAGCAGTACTTC
D gene: -; J gene: TRBJ1-1; clone size: -; V gene: TRBV30; CDR3 protein: CAWRPKAGREYTEAFF; CDR3 DNA: TGTGCCTGGAGGCCTAAGGCGGGGCGTGAGTACACTGAAGCTTTCTTT
D gene: TRBD2; J gene: TRBJ2-3; clone size: -; V gene: TRBV13; CDR3 protein: CASSPGGTSRNTQYF; CDR3 DNA: TGTGCCAGCAGCCCGGGGGGGACTAGTAGGAATACGCAGTATTTT
D gene: TRBD1; J gene: TRBJ1-4; clone size: -; V gene: TRBV27; CDR3 protein: CASSIGQGGYEKLFF; CDR3 DNA: TGTGCCAGCAGTATAGGACAGGGGGGTTATGAAAAACTGTTTTTT
D gene: TRBD1; J gene: TRBJ1-2; clone size: -; V gene: TRBV6-5; CDR3 protein: CASSYSGTGAFRYTF; CDR3 DNA: TGTGCCAGCAGTTACTCCGGGACAGGGGCTTTTCGCTACACCTTC
D gene: -; J gene: TRBJ1-1; clone size: once; V gene: TRBV5-1; CDR3 protein: CASSRGGNTEAFF; CDR3 DNA: TGCGCCAGCAGCCGGGGGGGGAACACTGAAGCTTTCTTT
D gene: -; J gene: TRBJ1-4; clone size: -; V gene: TRBV2; CDR3 protein: CASRGDLNEKLFF; CDR3 DNA: TGTGCCAGCAGGGGGGACTTGAATGAAAAATTGTTTTTT
D gene: TRBD1; J gene: TRBJ2-7; clone size: -; V gene: TRBV28; CDR3 protein: CASSPGTGGSYEQYF; CDR3 DNA: TGTGCCAGCAGCCCCGGGACAGGGGGCTCCTACGAGCAGTACTTC
D gene: TRBD1; J gene: TRBJ1-1; clone size: -; V gene: TRBV11-2; CDR3 protein: CASSPRTGGYTEAFF; CDR3 DNA: TGTGCCAGCAGCCCCCGGACAGGGGGATACACTGAAGCTTTCTTT
D gene: -; J gene: TRBJ1-5; clone size: -; V gene: TRBV2; CDR3 protein: CASSALDRGGNQPQHF; CDR3 DNA: TGTGCCAGCAGTGCCCTGGACAGAGGGGGCAATCAGCCCCAGCATTTT
D gene: -; J gene: TRBJ2-7; clone size: -; V gene: TRBV7-9; CDR3 protein: CASSPRGSRLGEQYF; CDR3 DNA: TGTGCCAGCAGCCCCCGGGGATCGAGACTCGGGGAGCAGTACTTC
D gene: TRBD1; J gene: TRBJ1-2; clone size: -; V gene: TRBV5-4; CDR3 protein: CASSLNAGTVTYGYTF; CDR3 DNA: TGTGCCAGCAGCTTGAATGCCGGGACAGTTACATATGGCTACACCTTC
D gene: TRBD1; J gene: TRBJ2-7; clone size: few; V gene: TRBV6-1; CDR3 protein: CASSETGDEQYF; CDR3 DNA: TGTGCCAGCAGTGAGACAGGGGATGAGCAGTACTTC
D gene: -; J gene: TRBJ1-3; clone size: once; V gene: TRBV10-1; CDR3 protein: CASSEDLGATGNTIYF; CDR3 DNA: TGCGCCAGCAGTGAGGACCTGGGGGCTACTGGAAACACCATATATTTT
D gene: -; J gene: TRBJ1-1; clone size: -; V gene: TRBV29-1; CDR3 protein: CSVALDEGTEAFF; CDR3 DNA: TGCAGCGTTGCCCTAGATGAGGGTACTGAAGCTTTCTTT
D gene: TRBD2; J gene: TRBJ2-3; clone size: -; V gene: TRBV10-3; CDR3 protein: CAIGEGLAGVVNTQYF; CDR3 DNA: TGTGCCATCGGTGAGGGACTAGCGGGAGTTGTGAATACGCAGTATTTT
D gene: TRBD1; J gene: TRBJ2-2; clone size: -; V gene: TRBV25-1; CDR3 protein: CASSRGGYRGQGTGELFF; CDR3 DNA: TGTGCCAGCAGCCGGGGAGGCTACAGGGGGCAAGGGACCGGGGAGCTGTTTTTT
D gene: -; J gene: TRBJ2-5; clone size: -; V gene: TRBV7-6; CDR3 protein: CASRLGVGETQYF; CDR3 DNA: TGTGCCAGCAGGCTAGGGGTCGGCGAGACCCAGTACTTC
D gene: -; J gene: TRBJ1-1; clone size: -; V gene: TRBV10-3; CDR3 protein: CAISPGTEAFF; CDR3 DNA: TGTGCCATCAGCCCGGGGACTGAAGCTTTCTTT
D gene: -; J gene: TRBJ1-4; clone size: few; V gene: TRBV2; CDR3 protein: CASSLSGATNEKLFF; CDR3 DNA: TGTGCCAGCTCCCTGAGCGGGGCAACTAATGAAAAACTGTTTTTT
D gene: -; J gene: TRBJ2-1; clone size: -; V gene: TRBV11-2; CDR3 protein: CASSLVVSQHAANEQFF; CDR3 DNA: TGTGCCAGCAGCTTAGTTGTTAGCCAACACGCCGCGAATGAGCAGTTCTTC
D gene: -; J gene: TRBJ1-5; clone size: -; V gene: TRBV5-1; CDR3 protein: CASSLAGVYNQPQHF; CDR3 DNA: TGCGCCAGCAGCTTGGCAGGGGTGTACAATCAGCCCCAGCATTTT